This entry lists 10 T cell receptor beta chains sequenced from one sample in a study of neurological immune-mediated disorders. As to time point: longitudinal time-point 1 (baseline). TCRdb ran MiXCR on the 5' RACE reads and lists one entry per CDR3 protein. Here the sample spans 60,000 to 90,000 distinct CDR3 sequences, roughly a tenth being singletons. Sequenced sample: PBMCs. Receptors originate from a man aged 25 to 40 in good health.

This clonotype was counted ten times or more. The rearrangement joins TRBV7-3 to TRBJ2-3; TRBD1 matches 11 bases. Germline CDR1 is SGHTA and CDR2 is FQGTGA. The V segment lost 9 bases and the J segment 8 bases; nucleotides outside the gene matches: 4. The CDR3 length is 12 residues. The CDR3, as DNA: TGTGCCAGTGTTGGGACAGGGGGTACGCAGTATTTT. Translated: CASVGTGGTQYF.

The chain employs TRBV7-6 and TRBJ2-2, with TRBD2 matching over 9 bases. CDR1 SGHVS and CDR2 FNYEAQ come from the germline V gene. V trimming: 1 base; J trimming: 5 bases; junction bases outside the gene matches: 2. The CDR3 is 15 residues long. DNA for the CDR3: TGTGCCAGCAGCTTAGGACTAGCGGAAACCGGGGAGCTGTTTTTT. As protein: CASSLGLAETGELFF.

A remark on this clonotype: A much larger clone lies a single base off, so this may be a read error. This chain connects TRBV2 to TRBJ2-7; D might be TRBD1 (6 bases). Trimming stripped 7 bases from V and 1 base from J, with 26 bases between. The germline V gene encodes CDR1 SNHLY and CDR2 FYNNEI. This CDR3 region has 18 residues. Here the CDR3 DNA reads TGTGCCAGCATAATTCCGGTACAGGGAATTCATATGTCCTACGAGCAGTACTTC. This gives the protein CASIIPVQGIHMSYEQYF. Filled out from reference TRBV2 and TRBJ2-7, the complete variable domain reads EPEVTQTPSHQVTQMGQEVILRCVPISNHLYFYWYRQILGQKVEFLVSFYNNEISEKSEIFDDQFSVERPDGSNFTLKIRSTKLEDSAMYFCASIIPVQGIHMSYEQYFGPGTRLTVT.

This clonotype has only a few counts. The chain is built from TRBV7-9 and TRBJ2-7; D is perhaps TRBD1 (6 bases). The CDR3 loop spans 14 amino acids. Germline assignment: CDR1 SEHNR and CDR2 FQNEAQ (reference sequence). V was cut by 3 bases and J by 1 base, with 10 bases left in between. In DNA form, the CDR3 reads TGTGCCAGCAGCTTCGAGACAGGATCCTACGAGCAGTACTTC. Its protein product is CASSFETGSYEQYF.

This clonotype was seen many times. V and J are TRBV3-1 and TRBJ1-2; D perhaps matches TRBD1 (5 bases). The CDR3 is 18 amino acids. V lost 2 bases, J lost 4 bases, and 23 bases lay in between. Germline CDR1 is LGHDT and CDR2 is YNNKEL (reference sequence). CDR3 region: CASSQRRPGPGTPYGYTF. The CDR3 DNA is TGTGCCAGCAGCCAACGTCGTCCGGGACCCGGAACCCCCTATGGCTACACCTTC.

Ten or more counts support this clonotype. The genes are TRBV28 and TRBJ1-2, with 8 bases aligning to TRBD1. CDR3 length: 14 residues. V lost 6 bases to trimming and J lost 3 bases; unmatched junction nucleotides: 6. Germline values: CDR1 MDHEN, CDR2 SYDVKM. The CDR3 region has the DNA TGTGCCAGCAGGAATCAGGGGGCGGACTATGGCTACACCTTC. It codes for CASRNQGADYGYTF.

This clonotype has at least ten counts. V gene TRBV9 combines with J gene TRBJ1-1; D may be TRBD1 (5 bases). This CDR3 has 12 residues. V was trimmed by 0 bases and J by 11 bases, leaving 11 bases between them. Germline CDR1 and CDR2: SGDLS and YYNGEE. The CDR3 loop is CASSVGGGLAFF. The CDR3 nucleotides are TGTGCCAGCAGCGTAGGTGGGGGGTTGGCTTTCTTT.

The table lists this clonotype with many counts. V usage is TRBV20-1 and J usage is TRBJ1-5, with a possible D match to TRBD1 (5 bases). The CDR3 loop spans 16 amino acids. CDR1 is DFQATT, CDR2 SNEGSKA, per germline (reference sequence). With 0 bases removed from V and 3 bases from J, the gap between germline ends came to 15 bases. The CDR3 here is CSARDTLGDPNQPQHF. The CDR3 region has the DNA TGCAGTGCTAGAGATACCCTGGGGGACCCCAATCAGCCCCAGCATTTT.

This clonotype was seen many times. V is TRBV6-2 or TRBV6-3 and J is TRBJ2-1, with 10 bases aligning to TRBD2. Germline V gene sequence: CDR1 MNHEY, CDR2 SVGEGT. J was trimmed by 3 bases and V by 0 bases; bases with no gene match: 11. The CDR3 sequence is 19 residues long. CDR3 sequence: CASSYSISTASGSYNEQFF. Written as DNA, the CDR3 is TGTGCCAGCAGTTACTCGATTAGTACCGCTAGCGGGAGCTACAATGAGCAGTTCTTC.

This chain links TRBV7-3 with TRBJ2-3, with D hard to call. V was clipped by 3 bases and J by 0 bases, with 7 bases between them. This CDR3 is built from 14 residues. In germline, CDR1 is SGHTA, CDR2 FQGTGA. CDR3 nucleotide sequence: TGTGCCAGCAGCTTGGACGGCAGCACAGATACGCAGTATTTT. This translates into CASSLDGSTDTQYF.